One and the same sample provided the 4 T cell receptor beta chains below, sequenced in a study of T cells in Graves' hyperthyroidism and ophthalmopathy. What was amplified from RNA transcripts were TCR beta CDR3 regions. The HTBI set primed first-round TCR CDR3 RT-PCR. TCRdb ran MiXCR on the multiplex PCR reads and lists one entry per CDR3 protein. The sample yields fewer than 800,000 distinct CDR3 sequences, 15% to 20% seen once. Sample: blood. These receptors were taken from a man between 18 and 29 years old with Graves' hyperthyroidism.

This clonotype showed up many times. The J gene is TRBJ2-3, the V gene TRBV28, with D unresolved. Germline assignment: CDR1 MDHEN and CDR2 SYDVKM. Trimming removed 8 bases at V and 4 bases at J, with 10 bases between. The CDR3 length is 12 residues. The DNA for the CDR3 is TGTGCCAGCGCCATGGTAGCAGATACGCAGTATTTT. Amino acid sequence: CASAMVADTQYF.

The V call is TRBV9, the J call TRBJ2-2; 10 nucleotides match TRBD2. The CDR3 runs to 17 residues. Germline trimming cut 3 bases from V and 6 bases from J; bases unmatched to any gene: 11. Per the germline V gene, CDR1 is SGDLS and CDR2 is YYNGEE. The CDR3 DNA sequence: TGTGCCAGCAGCGGGCAGCGGGAGGGCCGACTCTCCGGGGAGCTGTTTTTT. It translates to CASSGQREGRLSGELFF.

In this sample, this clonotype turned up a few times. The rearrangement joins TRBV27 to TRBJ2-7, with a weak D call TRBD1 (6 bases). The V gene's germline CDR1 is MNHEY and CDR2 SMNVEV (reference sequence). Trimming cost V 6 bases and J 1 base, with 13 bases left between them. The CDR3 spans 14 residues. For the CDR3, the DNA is TGTGCCAGCAGATATAGGGGGAAGTCCTACGAGCAGTACTTC. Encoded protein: CASRYRGKSYEQYF.

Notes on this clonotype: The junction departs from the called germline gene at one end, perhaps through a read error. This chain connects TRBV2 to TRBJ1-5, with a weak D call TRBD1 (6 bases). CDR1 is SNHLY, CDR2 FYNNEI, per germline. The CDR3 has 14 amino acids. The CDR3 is CASSEETGGQLQHF. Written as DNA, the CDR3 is TGTGCCAGCAGTGAAGAGACAGGTGGACAGCTCCAGCATTTT. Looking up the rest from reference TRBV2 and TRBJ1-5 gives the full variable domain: EPEVTQTPSHQVTQMGQEVILRCVPISNHLYFYWYRQILGQKVEFLVSFYNNEISEKSEIFDDQFSVERPDGSNFTLKIRSTKLEDSAMYFCASSEETGGQLQHFGDGTRLSIL.